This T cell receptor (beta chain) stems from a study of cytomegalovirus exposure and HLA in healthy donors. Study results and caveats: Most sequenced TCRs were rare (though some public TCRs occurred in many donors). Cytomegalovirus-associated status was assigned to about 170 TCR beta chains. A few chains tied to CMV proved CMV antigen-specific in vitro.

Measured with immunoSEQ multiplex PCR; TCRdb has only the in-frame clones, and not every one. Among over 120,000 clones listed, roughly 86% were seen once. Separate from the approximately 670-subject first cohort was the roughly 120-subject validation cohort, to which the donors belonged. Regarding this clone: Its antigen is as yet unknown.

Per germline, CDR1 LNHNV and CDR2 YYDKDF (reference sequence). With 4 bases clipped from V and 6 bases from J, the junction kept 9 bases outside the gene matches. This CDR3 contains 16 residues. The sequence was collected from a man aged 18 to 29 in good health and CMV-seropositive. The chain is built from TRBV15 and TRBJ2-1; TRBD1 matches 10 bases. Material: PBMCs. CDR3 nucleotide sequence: TGTGCCACCAGCAAGACTGGACAGGGGGGACCCAATGAGCAGTTCTTC. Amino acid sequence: CATSKTGQGGPNEQFF.